This is a list of T cell receptor beta chains from one sample in a study of Graves' ophthalmopathy and Graves' hyperthyroidism. MiXCR was run by TCRdb on the multiplex PCR reads, yielding one entry per CDR3 protein. The sample records 600,000 to 950,000 distinct CDR3 sequences, 35% to 50% being singletons. The sequenced material came from peripheral blood. These receptors originate from an adult man with Graves' ophthalmopathy. The CDR3 runs from the conserved cysteine through the conserved F or W. D genes are given only for firm matches. Clone size appears in some rows only: once, few, many, or a class for an expanded clone.

TRBV2	TRBJ1-2	-	many	TGTGCCAGCAGTTTCCAGCAAAACTATGGCTACACCTTC	CASSFQQNYGYTF
TRBV10-3	TRBJ1-2	-	-	TGTGCCAGCAGTCATAACGGCTATGGCTACACCTTC	CASSHNGYGYTF
TRBV20-1	TRBJ1-1	-	few	TGCAGTGCTATGCGGAGGGTAAACACTGAAGCTTTCTTT	CSAMRRVNTEAFF
TRBV7-2	TRBJ2-3	-	few	TGTGCCAGCAGCTTAGATGCAGATACGCAGTATTTT	CASSLDADTQYF
TRBV6-6	TRBJ1-4	-	-	TGTGCCAGCAGCCGCCTCGGGGGGAATGAAAAACTGTTTTTT	CASSRLGGNEKLFF
TRBV10-3	TRBJ2-2	TRBD2	many	TGTGCCATCACCACGACTAGCGGGGCCAACACCGGGGAGCTGTTTTTT	CAITTTSGANTGELFF
TRBV2	TRBJ1-2	-	many	TGTGCCAGCAGTAAGGACGCCTTCGATGGCTACACCTTC	CASSKDAFDGYTF
TRBV25-1	TRBJ1-6	-	-	TGTGCCAGCAGTTCCCGGGGTCATTCCAGTTCACCCCTCCACTTT	CASSSRGHSSSPLHF
TRBV4-3	TRBJ1-3	-	-	TGCGCCAGCAGCCAAGACGGGAGATCCTCTGGAAACACCATATATTTT	CASSQDGRSSGNTIYF
TRBV12-3/TRBV12-4	TRBJ1-1	-	few	TGTGCCAGCAGCCACGGGGCAGAAGCTTTCTTT	CASSHGAEAFF
TRBV10-3	TRBJ2-2	-	many	TGTGCCATCAGTGCGGACAGGAACACCGGGGAGCTGTTTTTT	CAISADRNTGELFF
TRBV6-6	TRBJ2-7	-	-	TGTGCCAGCAGCCGACCGGGACGGAGCTCCTACGAGCAGTACTTC	CASSRPGRSSYEQYF
TRBV7-3	TRBJ2-7	-	-	TGTGCCAGCAGCTTCAACAGGTTAGGCAGGGACGAGCAGTACTTC	CASSFNRLGRDEQYF
TRBV29-1	TRBJ2-7	TRBD1	-	TGCAGCTTTGACAGGGTTAGCTACGAGCAGTACTTC	CSFDRVSYEQYF
TRBV15	TRBJ1-2	-	-	TGTGCCACCAGCAGCTGGGACGGTTCCTATGGCTACACCTTC	CATSSWDGSYGYTF
TRBV7-9	TRBJ2-3	TRBD2	-	TGTGCCAGCAGACTCCTAGCGGGGGTCACAGATACGCAGTATTTT	CASRLLAGVTDTQYF
TRBV7-2	TRBJ1-4	-	-	TGTGCCAGCAGCTTAAATCAGGGTTTAAATGAAAAACTGTTTTTT	CASSLNQGLNEKLFF